This T cell receptor (beta chain) was profiled in a study of PD-1 blockade in classical Hodgkin lymphoma. CDR3 length equals 13 residues. Trimming removed 6 bases at V and 8 bases at J, with 13 bases between. Germline loops: CDR1 MNHNY, CDR2 SVGAGI (reference sequence). On this clone: Antigen unknown.

The table came from immunoSEQ multiplex PCR; TCRdb's copy has only in-frame clones and leaves some out. The data show 45,000 or so clones, with about nine tenths seen just once and roughly a tenth held by the top ten. Every single patient, without exception, relapsed after autologous stem cell transplantation, and brentuximab vedotin exposure varied. Study outcomes and limitations: Patients with an early start, nivolumab under 1 year after ASCT, were excluded. Unlike CD8+ TCR diversity, which did not rise significantly by C4D1, CD4+ TCR diversity did.

The clonotype comes from a human donor with classical Hodgkin lymphoma. The chain joins TRBV6-6 to TRBJ2-2; the D is unclear. Source: peripheral blood mononuclear cells (PBMCs), taken at baseline. CDR3 region: CASSQSFLGELFF. CDR3 sequence (DNA): TGTGCCAGCAGCCAAAGTTTTTTAGGGGAGCTGTTTTTT.